The 30 T cell receptor beta chains reported below all come from one sample, sequenced in a study of response to subunit inactivated influenza vaccine. One entry per CDR3 protein, called by TCRdb with MiXCR from the RT-PCR reads. This table holds about half a million distinct CDR3 sequences, less than 8% found once. The sequenced sample was PBMCs from blood, obtained 23 to 25 months after vaccination. These receptors all come from a man aged 50 to 69 who received an inactivated influenza vaccine.

The chain couples TRBV20-1 to TRBJ2-1; D is possibly TRBD2 (7 bases). Germline-derived CDR1 and CDR2 are DFQATT and SNEGSKA (reference sequence). Trimming removed 6 bases at V and 0 bases at J, with 18 bases between. The CDR3 is 16 residues long. The CDR3 nucleotides are TGCAGTGCAGAAGAGGGGGGGGCGAGCTCCTACAATGAGCAGTTCTTC. It codes for CSAEEGGASSYNEQFF.

The chain uses TRBV6-5 and TRBJ2-4; D ambiguous. The CDR3 loop spans 16 amino acids. The germline CDR1 and CDR2 sequences are MNHEY and SVGAGI. V shed 4 bases and J shed 0 bases, with 13 bases lying between them. The CDR3 sequence: CASSSAPYLAKNIQYF. In DNA form, the CDR3 reads TGTGCCAGCAGTTCCGCCCCGTACCTAGCCAAAAACATTCAGTACTTC.

This clonotype has ten or more counts. The rearrangement joins TRBV28 to TRBJ2-3; tentatively, D is TRBD1 or TRBD2 (7 bases each). This CDR3 has 17 residues. Trimming stripped 6 bases from V and 0 bases from J, with 19 bases between. Germline V lookup: CDR1 MDHEN, CDR2 SYDVKM. The CDR3 nucleotides read TGTGCCAGCAGAAAAGGGGGCCTAGCGGATAGCACAGATACGCAGTATTTT. Amino acids: CASRKGGLADSTDTQYF.

Comments on this clonotype: A read error may produce the germline difference seen at one junction end. V is TRBV6-1 and J is TRBJ1-4; 7 positions match TRBD1. CDR3 length: 16 residues. Germline V CDR1 and CDR2: MNHNS, SASEGT. The CDR3 protein is CASSPYTGTVNEKLFF. In nucleotides, the CDR3 is TGTGCCAGCAGTCCTTATACCGGGACAGTGAATGAGAAACTGTTTTTT.

The chain couples TRBV6-1 to TRBJ1-5; 10 positions match TRBD1. The CDR3 spans 15 residues. Germline V gene sequence: CDR1 MNHNS, CDR2 SASEGT. After removal of 4 bases from V and 10 bases from J, the junction contained 10 bases not matched to a gene. Here the CDR3 DNA reads TGTGCCAGCAGTGCCGACAGGGGGCAAGAAGTACCCCAGCATTTT. Amino acids: CASSADRGQEVPQHF.

This clonotype was detected only a few times. The gene calls are TRBV5-5 and TRBJ1-1; D is possibly TRBD1 (6 bases). The V end lost 2 bases, the J end lost 5 bases, and 13 bases lay between the germline ends. The length of the CDR3 is 14 residues. Germline CDR1 and CDR2: SGHKS and YYEKEE (reference sequence). Written as DNA, the CDR3 is TGTGCCAGCAGCTTCCAGGGGCGTGGTACTGAAGCTTTCTTT. It yields the protein CASSFQGRGTEAFF.

Only a few counts were recorded for this clonotype. The J gene is TRBJ2-7, the V gene TRBV6-2 or TRBV6-3, with D perhaps matching TRBD1 (6 bases). This CDR3 has 14 residues. The V end lost 2 bases, the J end lost 2 bases, and 10 bases lay between the germline ends. CDR1 is MNHEY and CDR2 is SVGEGT in the germline V gene. The CDR3 sequence is CASSYGGQTYEQYF. CDR3 nucleotides: TGTGCCAGCAGTTACGGTGGACAGACCTACGAGCAGTACTTC.

The rearrangement uses TRBV12-3 or TRBV12-4 and TRBJ2-7; TRBD1 is a possible D gene (6 bases). Trimming pared 5 bases from V and 3 bases from J, leaving 14 bases between. CDR3 size: 14 residues. CDR3 residues: CASSPVPGDYEQYF. DNA of the CDR3: TGTGCCAGCAGTCCCGTCCCAGGGGACTACGAGCAGTACTTC.

The sample holds a few counts of this clonotype. The chain joins TRBV18 to TRBJ1-6; TRBD1 is a possible D gene (5 bases). The V gene lost 1 base and the J gene lost 9 bases, with 19 bases spanning the gap. The CDR3 loop spans 17 amino acids. The germline CDR1 and CDR2 sequences are KGHSH and LQKENI. The CDR3 coding sequence is TGTGCCAGCTCACCACGCGGTAGTCGGGGGGTCGGTTCACCCCTCCACTTT. As protein: CASSPRGSRGVGSPLHF.

This clonotype was recorded a few times. J is TRBJ2-7 and V is TRBV4-1; 8 positions agree with TRBD1. From germline, CDR1 is MGHRA and CDR2 YSYEKL. Unmatched junction bases numbered 4, after V lost 3 bases and J lost 3 bases. The CDR3 is 14 amino acids. The CDR3 DNA sequence: TGCGCCAGCAGCCACCCGGGACAGGACTACGAGCAGTACTTC. Translated, it gives CASSHPGQDYEQYF.

The chain carries TRBV7-8 and TRBJ2-1; D ambiguous. Trimming pared 1 base from V and 1 base from J, leaving 8 bases between. In germline, CDR1 is SGHVS, CDR2 FQNEAQ. The CDR3 contains 15 residues. DNA of the CDR3: TGTGCCAGCAGCTTAGTGAAATATTCCTACAATGAGCAGTTCTTC. Residues: CASSLVKYSYNEQFF.

This clonotype was detected a few times. V is TRBV29-1 and J is TRBJ2-3, with D possibly called TRBD1 or TRBD2 (5 bases each). Germline CDR1 reads SQVTM; CDR2 reads ANQGSEA. The V end lost 3 bases, the J end lost 5 bases, and 15 bases lay between the germline ends. CDR3 length: 14 residues. The CDR3: CSVDRGRIEDTQYF. CDR3 bases: TGCAGCGTTGACCGGGGCAGGATAGAAGATACGCAGTATTTT.

This clonotype was counted a few times. The chain links TRBV18 to TRBJ2-7; the D is unclear. In germline, CDR1 is KGHSH, CDR2 LQKENI. V was pared by 2 bases and J by 3 bases, with 11 bases between. This CDR3 region has 14 residues. CDR3 nucleotides: TGTGCCAGCTCACCATCCTACAGTGACTACGAGCAGTACTTC. This translates into CASSPSYSDYEQYF.

This clonotype came up many times. This chain links TRBV7-9 with TRBJ1-5; D is perhaps TRBD1 (6 bases). This CDR3 has 13 residues. Trimming shortened V by 4 bases and J by 5 bases, and 9 bases separated the two germline ends. Looked up from germline, CDR1 is SEHNR and CDR2 is FQNEAQ (reference sequence). CDR3 sequence: CASSSGAHQPQHF. The CDR3 DNA sequence: TGTGCCAGCAGCTCGGGGGCTCATCAGCCCCAGCATTTT.

This clonotype was picked up many times. J is TRBJ2-3 and V is TRBV12-3 or TRBV12-4; the D is unclear. CDR3 size: 16 residues. Deletions cut 1 base from V and 0 bases from J, with 11 bases between. The CDR3 DNA is TGTGCCAGCAGTTTAGGAGTTAGCCCTAGCACAGATACGCAGTATTTT. Its protein product is CASSLGVSPSTDTQYF.

This chain links TRBV20-1 with TRBJ2-5, with TRBD1 identical over 8 bases. Germline-derived CDR1 and CDR2 are DFQATT and SNEGSKA (reference sequence). The CDR3 loop spans 15 amino acids. The ends lost 5 bases at V and 4 bases at J; junction bases unmatched: 12. The CDR3 DNA reads as TGCAGTGCTCCGTTCGCCGGACAGGGTGGAGAGACCCAGTACTTC. Its translation: CSAPFAGQGGETQYF.

This rearrangement joins TRBV5-6 to TRBJ2-1, with D uncertain. The germline V gene encodes CDR1 SGHDT and CDR2 YYEEEE. V gave up 1 base and J gave up 15 bases, with 20 bases separating them. The CDR3 is made up of 14 amino acids. This chain's CDR3 is CASSLFYGGSNPFF. CDR3 coding DNA: TGTGCCAGCAGCTTGTTTTATGGCGGCAGTAATCCGTTCTTC.

This rearrangement joins TRBV27 to TRBJ2-7; D not resolved. Germline assignment: CDR1 MNHEY and CDR2 SMNVEV (reference sequence). This CDR3 is built from 14 residues. The V gene lost 4 bases and the J gene lost 1 base, with 11 bases spanning the gap. The CDR3, as DNA: TGTGCCAGCAGTTACTCAAGTAGTTCCTACGAGCAGTACTTC. Translated, it gives CASSYSSSSYEQYF.

This clonotype was detected ten times or more. The chain couples TRBV5-5 to TRBJ2-2; 8 nucleotides line up with TRBD2. There are 15 residues in the CDR3. The J segment lost 7 bases and the V segment lost 1 base, leaving 6 bases of the junction unmatched. CDR1 and CDR2 (germline): SGHKS, YYEKEE (reference sequence). CDR3 nucleotide sequence: TGTGCCAGCAGCTTGATGCGGGGGGATATCGGGGAGCTGTTTTTT. Its protein is CASSLMRGDIGELFF.

This clonotype was seen a few times. The chain is built from TRBV7-2 and TRBJ2-3; D is unresolved. Trimming took off 5 bases at V and 6 bases at J, with 15 bases between the two ends. The CDR3 covers 14 residues. The germline CDR1 and CDR2 sequences are SGHTA and FQGNSA. CDR3 sequence (DNA): TGTGCCAGCAGCATCCGAGGAATAGAGGATACGCAGTATTTT. Translating it yields CASSIRGIEDTQYF.

V is TRBV9 and J is TRBJ2-1; 8 positions agree with TRBD2. J was trimmed by 5 bases and V by 0 bases; bases with no gene match: 7. Germline loops: CDR1 SGDLS, CDR2 YYNGEE. The CDR3 contains 16 residues. This chain's CDR3 is CASSVVGTRPDNEQFF. The CDR3 region has the DNA TGTGCCAGCAGCGTAGTCGGGACTAGGCCCGACAATGAGCAGTTCTTC. The variable domain in full, with the rest retrieved from reference TRBV9 and TRBJ2-1, is DSGVTQTPKHLITATGQRVTLRCSPRSGDLSVYWYQQSLDQGLQFLIQYYNGEERAKGNILERFSAQQFPDLHSELNLSSLELGDSALYFCASSVVGTRPDNEQFFGPGTRLTVL.

This clonotype has at least ten counts. This rearrangement joins TRBV25-1 to TRBJ2-7, with TRBD1 matching 7 bases. Germline V gene lookup returns CDR1 MGHDK and CDR2 SYGVNS. V was pared by 10 bases and J by 3 bases, with 15 bases of the junction left unmatched. This CDR3 is built from 15 residues. CDR3 residues: CATSGDSGGYYEQYF. Written as DNA, the CDR3 is TGTGCCACCTCTGGGGACAGCGGAGGTTACTACGAGCAGTACTTC.

This clonotype came up a few times. The CDR3 protein is CSATQGRVGEKLFF. For the CDR3, the DNA is TGCAGTGCCACCCAGGGAAGGGTCGGTGAAAAACTGTTTTTT. The genes are TRBV20-1 and TRBJ1-4; D may be TRBD1 (5 bases). This CDR3 is 14 amino acids long. V shed 6 bases and J shed 7 bases, with 18 bases lying between them. From germline, CDR1 is DFQATT and CDR2 SNEGSKA (reference sequence).

This clonotype was counted between two and nine times. The chain joins TRBV7-2 to TRBJ2-3; the match to TRBD1 covers 8 bases. Germline assignment: CDR1 SGHTA and CDR2 FQGNSA. The CDR3 spans 15 residues. Losses at the gene ends were 5 bases for V and 0 bases for J; bases not matched to a gene: 4. The CDR3 DNA reads TGTGCCAGCAGCCGGGACAGGCAAAGCACAGATACGCAGTATTTT. This sequence encodes CASSRDRQSTDTQYF.

On this clonotype itself: At one end the junction does not follow the germline gene, possibly because of a read error. The V and J genes are TRBV5-5 and TRBJ2-1, with D hard to call. CDR1 and CDR2 from the germline V gene are SGHKS and YYEKEE (reference sequence). The CDR3 loop spans 13 amino acids. This chain's CDR3 is CASGFGLINEQFF. The CDR3 bases are TGTGCCAGCGGCTTTGGGCTCATAAATGAGCAGTTCTTC. Combining the CDR3 with reference TRBV5-5 and TRBJ2-1 gives the whole variable domain DAGVTQSPTHLIKTRGQQVTLRCSPISGHKSVSWYQQVLGQGPQFIFQYYEKEERGRGNFPDRFSARQFPNYSSELNVNALLLGDSALYLCASGFGLINEQFFGPGTRLTVL.

CDR3: CSASEQGAQTGYTF. As DNA, the CDR3 is TGCAGTGCTAGTGAACAGGGGGCGCAGACTGGCTACACCTTC. The gene calls are TRBV20-1 and TRBJ1-2; 9 bases are a match to TRBD1. Germline values: CDR1 DFQATT, CDR2 SNEGSKA (reference sequence). Trimming removed 3 bases from V and 7 bases from J; junction bases left unmatched: 9. This CDR3 is 14 amino acids long.

J is TRBJ2-7 and V is TRBV6-5, with 10 bases identical to TRBD1. Germline V lookup: CDR1 MNHEY, CDR2 SVGAGI. Trimming took 2 bases from V and 3 from J; bases not matched to a gene: 10. The CDR3 has 17 amino acids. CDR3 nucleotide sequence: TGTGCCAGCAGTTACGCCTCCTCCGGGACAGGGGTCTACGAGCAGTACTTC. Translation: CASSYASSGTGVYEQYF.

The chain recombines TRBV6-1 with TRBJ2-2; 9 nucleotides match TRBD2. CDR3 length: 14 residues. Per germline, CDR1 MNHNS and CDR2 SASEGT. With 8 bases clipped from V and 4 bases from J, the junction kept 5 bases outside the gene matches. CDR3 sequence: CASGAGGSTGELFF. The CDR3, as DNA: TGTGCCAGCGGAGCGGGAGGCAGCACCGGGGAGCTGTTTTTT.

The table lists this clonotype with many counts. This chain joins TRBV25-1 and TRBJ2-3; D possibly corresponds to TRBD1 (6 bases). Germline values: CDR1 MGHDK, CDR2 SYGVNS. V lost 2 bases, J lost 1 base, and 16 bases lay in between. The CDR3 is 17 residues long. CDR3 in DNA: TGTGCCAGCAGTGAAGACTACAGGGTGGAAGGCACAGATACGCAGTATTTT. This translates into CASSEDYRVEGTDTQYF.

In regard to this clonotype: The junction departs from germline at one end; a sequencing error may be responsible. This chain connects TRBV5-4 to TRBJ2-7; 11 bases map to TRBD1. This CDR3 is built from 13 residues. The germline V gene has CDR1 SGHNT and CDR2 YYREEE (reference sequence). The CDR3 reads CASSQSGTGGFVF. For the CDR3, the DNA is TGTGCCAGCAGCCAATCCGGGACAGGGGGTTTTGTTTTC.